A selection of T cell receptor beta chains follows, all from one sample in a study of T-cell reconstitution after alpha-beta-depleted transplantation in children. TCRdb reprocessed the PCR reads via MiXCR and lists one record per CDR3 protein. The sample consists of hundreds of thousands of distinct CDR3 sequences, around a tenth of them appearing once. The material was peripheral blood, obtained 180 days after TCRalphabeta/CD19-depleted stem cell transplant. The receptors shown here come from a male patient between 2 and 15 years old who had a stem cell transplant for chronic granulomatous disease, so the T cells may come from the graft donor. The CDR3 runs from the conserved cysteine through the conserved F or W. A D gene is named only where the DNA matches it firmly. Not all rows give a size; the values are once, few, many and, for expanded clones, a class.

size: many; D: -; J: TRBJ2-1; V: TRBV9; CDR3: CASGRQGSYNEQFF; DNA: TGTGCCAGCGGTAGGCAGGGCTCCTACAATGAGCAGTTCTTC
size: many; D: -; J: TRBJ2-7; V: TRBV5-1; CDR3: CASSLAEGREQYF; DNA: TGCGCCAGCAGCTTGGCAGAGGGAAGGGAGCAGTACTTC
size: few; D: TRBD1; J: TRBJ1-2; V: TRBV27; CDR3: CASSSDRAYGYTF; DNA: TGTGCCAGCAGTTCGGACAGGGCCTATGGCTACACCTTC
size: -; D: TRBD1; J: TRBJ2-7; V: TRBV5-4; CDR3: CASSRRDRGPYEQYF; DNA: TGTGCCAGCAGCAGAAGGGACAGGGGCCCCTACGAGCAGTACTTC
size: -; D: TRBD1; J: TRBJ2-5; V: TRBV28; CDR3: CASSFRGQGLTQETQYF; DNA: TGTGCCAGCAGTTTCCGGGGACAGGGGTTGACACAAGAGACCCAGTACTTC
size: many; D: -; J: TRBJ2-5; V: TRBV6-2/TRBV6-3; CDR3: CASSLRKETQYF; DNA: TGTGCCAGCAGTTTACGGAAAGAGACCCAGTACTTC
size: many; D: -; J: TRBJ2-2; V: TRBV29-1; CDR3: CSVAKNTGELFF; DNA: TGCAGCGTTGCAAAGAACACCGGGGAGCTGTTTTTT
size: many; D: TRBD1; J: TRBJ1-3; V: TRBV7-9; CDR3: CASSSGQPSGNTIYF; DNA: TGTGCCAGCAGCTCGGGACAGCCCTCTGGAAACACCATATATTTT
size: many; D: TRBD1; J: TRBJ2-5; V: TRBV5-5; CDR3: CASRAGTGGETQYF; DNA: TGTGCCAGCAGGGCCGGGACAGGTGGAGAGACCCAGTACTTC
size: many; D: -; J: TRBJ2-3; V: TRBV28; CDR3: CASSAPSSDGDTQYF; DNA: TGTGCCAGCAGTGCCCCCAGCTCCGACGGGGATACGCAGTATTTT
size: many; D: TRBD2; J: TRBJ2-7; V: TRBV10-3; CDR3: CAISDGTSSSYEQYF; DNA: TGTGCCATCAGTGATGGGACTAGCAGCTCCTACGAGCAGTACTTC
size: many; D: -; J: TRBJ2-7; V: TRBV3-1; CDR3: CASSLGDLRAEQYF; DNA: TGTGCCAGCAGCCTAGGGGACTTGAGAGCCGAGCAGTACTTC
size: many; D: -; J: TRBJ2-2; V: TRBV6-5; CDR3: CASSYLGGRAGELFF; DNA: TGTGCCAGCAGTTACTTGGGGGGCCGGGCCGGGGAGCTGTTTTTT
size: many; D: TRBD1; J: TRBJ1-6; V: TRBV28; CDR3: CASRTDRGYSPLHF; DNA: TGTGCCAGCAGAACTGACAGGGGTTATTCACCCCTCCACTTT